These 22 T cell receptor beta chains share one sample of origin, sequenced in a study of T cells in Graves' hyperthyroidism and ophthalmopathy. There were TCR beta CDR3 regions amplified from RNA transcripts. First-round RT-PCR of the TCR CDR3 relied on the HTBI primer set. Each CDR3 protein gets one entry after TCRdb re-called the multiplex PCR reads with MiXCR. Of 380,000 or so distinct CDR3 sequences listed, approximately 13% are singletons. Sequenced input: blood. The source is a woman in her twenties or thirties with Graves' hyperthyroidism.

This clonotype has a handful of counts. The chain carries TRBV20-1 and TRBJ1-2; no reliable D call. CDR1 DFQATT and CDR2 SNEGSKA come from the germline V gene (reference sequence). Trimming pared 3 bases from V and 6 bases from J, leaving 14 bases between. The CDR3 consists of 13 residues. CDR3 sequence reads: CSASRREGDGYTF. CDR3 bases: TGCAGTGCTAGCCGGAGGGAGGGTGATGGCTACACCTTC.

As concerns this clonotype: Being one base from a much bigger clone, this may be a read error. The chain recombines TRBV18 with TRBJ1-1; D possibly corresponds to TRBD1 (5 bases). CDR3 length: 16 residues. Per the germline V gene, CDR1 is KGHSH and CDR2 is LQKENI. The CDR3 sequence is CVSSPRGRGSNTEAFF. The CDR3 DNA reads as TGTGTCAGCTCACCGAGAGGGAGGGGCTCGAACACTGAAGCTTTCTTT.

This clonotype was observed a few times. The chain employs TRBV4-1 and TRBJ2-5, with 7 bases fitting TRBD2. The germline gives CDR1 MGHRA, CDR2 YSYEKL. J was trimmed by 4 bases and V by 6 bases; bases with no gene match: 11. This CDR3 is 15 amino acids long. CDR3 region: CASSLNAGAVETQYF. The CDR3 nucleotides are TGCGCCAGCAGTCTCAACGCGGGAGCAGTAGAGACCCAGTACTTC.

This clonotype was seen only once. A much more abundant neighbour one base away suggests this may be a read error. The chain has TRBV28 and TRBJ2-1; 9 nucleotides align to TRBD1. V gave up 5 bases and J gave up 10 bases; unmatched junction bases: 9. CDR1 is MDHEN and CDR2 is SYDVKM in the germline V gene. The CDR3 loop spans 14 amino acids. The CDR3 DNA sequence: TGTGCCAGCAGTCCCTCCGGGACAGGGCGGGAGCAGTTCTTC. Translated, it gives CASSPSGTGREQFF. Filled out from reference TRBV28 and TRBJ2-1, the complete variable domain reads DVKVTQSSRYLVKRTGEKVFLECVQDMDHENMFWYRQDPGLGLRLIYFSYDVKMKEKGDIPEGYSVSREKKERFSLILESASTNQTSMYLCASSPSGTGREQFFGPGTRLTVL.

This clonotype was observed at least ten times. This chain connects TRBV2 to TRBJ2-1; 7 positions agree with TRBD2. The ends lost 8 bases at V and 9 bases at J; junction bases unmatched: 19. The CDR3 length is 16 residues. Germline lookup yields CDR1 SNHLY and CDR2 FYNNEI. CDR3 coding DNA: TGTGCCAGCCAGGATACCGTAGCCCTGGCGGGAGCTGAGCAGTTCTTC. Protein sequence: CASQDTVALAGAEQFF. Drawing the rest from reference TRBV2 and TRBJ2-1, the complete variable domain is EPEVTQTPSHQVTQMGQEVILRCVPISNHLYFYWYRQILGQKVEFLVSFYNNEISEKSEIFDDQFSVERPDGSNFTLKIRSTKLEDSAMYFCASQDTVALAGAEQFFGPGTRLTVL.

This clonotype was detected ten times or more. This chain uses TRBV15 with TRBJ1-5; D uncertain. The germline V gene has CDR1 LNHNV and CDR2 YYDKDF (reference sequence). Deletions cut 2 bases from V and 1 base from J, with 9 bases between. CDR3 size: 15 residues. This CDR3 reads CATSRTGSSNQPQHF. In nucleotides, the CDR3 is TGTGCCACCAGCAGAACGGGGTCGAGCAATCAGCCCCAGCATTTT.

This clonotype was recorded many times. This rearrangement joins TRBV20-1 to TRBJ2-7; TRBD2 matches at 8 bases. In germline, CDR1 is DFQATT, CDR2 SNEGSKA (reference sequence). CDR3 length: 15 amino acids. V dropped 2 bases and J dropped 5; count of bases not matched to a gene: 11. Here the CDR3 reads CSARSFSGINDEQYF. CDR3 sequence (DNA): TGCAGTGCTAGATCCTTTAGCGGGATCAATGACGAGCAGTACTTC.

In its sample, this clonotype was seen many times. The chain couples TRBV12-3 or TRBV12-4 to TRBJ1-1; no clear D gene. There are 13 residues in the CDR3. The CDR3 DNA reads as TGTGCTTCGGGGTTGGGGATGAACACTGAAGCTTTCTTT. Its protein product is CASGLGMNTEAFF.

In its sample, this clonotype was seen a few times. The rearrangement links TRBV5-5 to TRBJ2-7; D is undetermined. The V end lost 0 bases, the J end lost 3 bases, and 16 bases lay between the germline ends. The germline V gene has CDR1 SGHKS and CDR2 YYEKEE (reference sequence). CDR3 length equals 16 residues. The DNA of the CDR3 is TGTGCCAGCAGCTTGGTATCCGCTGGGTCAGTCTACGAGCAGTACTTC. As protein: CASSLVSAGSVYEQYF.

This clonotype was recorded many times. The J gene is TRBJ2-2, the V gene TRBV6-6; no firm D call. Germline V gene lookup returns CDR1 MNHNY and CDR2 SVGAGI (reference sequence). The CDR3 contains 14 residues. V lost 2 bases, J lost 1 base, and 5 bases lay in between. The CDR3 coding sequence is TGTGCCAGCAGTTACATACAGAACACCGGGGAGCTGTTTTTT. Translating it yields CASSYIQNTGELFF.

The table lists this clonotype with many counts. The genes are TRBV11-2 and TRBJ2-7; D is possibly TRBD2 (6 bases). Looked up from germline, CDR1 is SGHAT and CDR2 is FQNNGV. The CDR3 totals 17 residues. Trimming pared 6 bases from V and 6 bases from J, leaving 27 bases between. This CDR3 is CASSSGRDLATYVEQYF. The DNA for the CDR3 is TGTGCCAGCAGTTCGGGAAGGGATCTAGCGACTTACGTCGAGCAGTACTTC. The complete variable domain, with remaining parts taken from reference TRBV11-2 and TRBJ2-7, reads EAGVAQSPRYKIIEKRQSVAFWCNPISGHATLYWYQQILGQGPKLLIQFQNNGVVDDSQLPKDRFSAERLKGVDSTLKIQPAKLEDSAVYLCASSSGRDLATYVEQYFGPGTRLTVT.

There are a few counts of this clonotype. The chain uses TRBV24-1 and TRBJ2-1; 8 bases are a match to TRBD2. The V and J ends lost 11 bases and 2 bases, in that order; junction bases with no gene match: 7. CDR3 length: 14 amino acids. Germline-derived CDR1 and CDR2 are KGHDR and SFDVKD. The CDR3 DNA reads TGTGCCATCGGATTAGCGGGACCCTACAATGAGCAGTTCTTC. Protein product: CAIGLAGPYNEQFF.

In the case of this clonotype: A read error may be the cause here, since a much bigger clone is one base away. This CDR3 is missing its conserved last phenylalanine or tryptophan, likely due to a read error. V and J are TRBV30 and TRBJ2-1; TRBD2 matches at 10 bases. Germline V gene data show CDR1 as GTSNPN and CDR2 as SVGIG (reference sequence). The CDR3 contains 13 residues. Germline trimming cut 5 bases from V and 6 bases from J; bases unmatched to any gene: 4. The CDR3 DNA follows: TGTGCCTGGCAGCTAGCGGGAGTCAATGAGCAGTTCCTC. Translated, it gives CAWQLAGVNEQFL.

The chain uses TRBV6-2 or TRBV6-3 and TRBJ2-1; possibly TRBD1 for D (6 bases). The CDR3 totals 14 residues. Germline V lookup: CDR1 MNHEY, CDR2 SVGEGT. Trimming removed 7 bases at V and 5 bases at J, with 15 bases between. CDR3: CASNDVYRDNEQFF. The CDR3 bases are TGTGCCAGCAACGACGTTTACAGGGACAATGAGCAGTTCTTC.

The CDR3, as DNA: TGCAGTGCTTTTTGGGATTCACCCCTCCACTTT. This translates into CSAFWDSPLHF. The rearrangement joins TRBV20-1 to TRBJ1-6; no definite D call. V gave up 5 bases and J gave up 8 bases, with 7 bases separating them. The germline V gene encodes CDR1 DFQATT and CDR2 SNEGSKA (reference sequence). The CDR3 sequence is 11 residues long.

CDR3: CSVYKGSQETQYF. CDR3 sequence (DNA): TGCAGCGTGTATAAGGGGAGCCAAGAGACCCAGTACTTC. The chain uses TRBV20-1 and TRBJ2-5; either TRBD1 or TRBD2 may fit D (5 bases each). Germline V gene lookup returns CDR1 DFQATT and CDR2 SNEGSKA (reference sequence). CDR3 length equals 13 residues.

This clonotype was seen repeatedly, ten times or more. This chain links TRBV28 with TRBJ2-5; TRBD1 agrees at 9 bases. Looked up from germline, CDR1 is MDHEN and CDR2 is SYDVKM. This CDR3 has 14 amino acids. V lost 8 bases and J lost 5; bases outside the gene matches: 9. CDR3: CASVHTGGRETQYF. CDR3 coding DNA: TGTGCCAGCGTGCATACAGGGGGCAGGGAGACCCAGTACTTC.

This clonotype occurred many times. The chain has TRBV27 and TRBJ2-7; 7 nucleotides align to TRBD1. Trimming took 5 bases from V and 5 from J; bases not matched to a gene: 9. Germline values: CDR1 MNHEY, CDR2 SMNVEV (reference sequence). CDR3 length equals 14 residues. CDR3 in DNA: TGTGCCAGCAGTCCTCGACAGGGAGAACACGAGCAGTACTTC. The encoded protein is CASSPRQGEHEQYF.

At least ten counts were recorded for this clonotype. The J gene is TRBJ2-7, the V gene TRBV2; TRBD2 matches 9 bases. The CDR3 totals 16 residues. V lost 7 bases and J lost 3; bases outside the gene matches: 13. The germline V gene encodes CDR1 SNHLY and CDR2 FYNNEI. As DNA, the CDR3 is TGTGCCAGCATAATGGCGGGAGGGCCGGGGAGCTACGAGCAGTACTTC. It translates to CASIMAGGPGSYEQYF.

This clonotype came up many times. This chain joins TRBV7-2 and TRBJ1-2, with 7 positions matching TRBD1. Germline V gives CDR1 SGHTA, CDR2 FQGNSA. With 1 base clipped from V and 4 bases from J, the junction kept 12 bases outside the gene matches. The CDR3 extends over 17 amino acids. The CDR3 region has the DNA TGTGCCAGCAGCTTAGTAATAAAAACAGGGGTTGCCTATGGCTACACCTTC. The encoded protein is CASSLVIKTGVAYGYTF.

In the case of this clonotype: A much larger clone lies one base from this, so it may be a read error. The J gene is TRBJ2-1, the V gene TRBV11-1, with D unclear. Trimming shortened V by 2 bases and J by 2 bases, and 10 bases separated the two germline ends. CDR3 length equals 15 residues. CDR1 is SGHAT, CDR2 FQDESV, per germline (reference sequence). CDR3 DNA: TGTGCCAGCAGCTTAAGCGCGGTTACCTACAATGAGCAGTTCTTC. Residues: CASSLSAVTYNEQFF.

The chain uses TRBV6-9 and TRBJ2-7; D gene uncertain. Germline CDR1 MNHGY, CDR2 SVAAGI. The CDR3 runs 17 residues. With 3 bases removed from V and 0 bases from J, the gap between germline ends came to 18 bases. CDR3 sequence (DNA): TGTGCCAGCAGTTACATCGCCGGTGGCAGGAGCTCCTACGAGCAGTACTTC. Translated, it gives CASSYIAGGRSSYEQYF.